Each of the 19 T cell receptor beta chains below was sequenced from the same sample in a study of T cells in localized non-small cell lung cancer. Using immunoSEQ multiplex PCR, the repertoire was profiled, and TCRdb retains in-frame clones only, with some absent. This table holds tens of thousands of clones, 80% to 95% found once. This sample comprised peripheral blood mononuclear cells, obtained before any cancer treatment. These receptors all stem from a female donor over 55 with stage II lung adenocarcinoma.

J is TRBJ1-1 and V is TRBV2; D is unclear. The CDR3 sequence is 15 residues long. Germline assignment: CDR1 SNHLY and CDR2 FYNNEI. V shed 7 bases and J shed 6 bases, with 21 bases lying between them. The CDR3 region is CASKVEGSTEAEAFF. CDR3 sequence (DNA): TGTGCCAGCAAGGTAGAAGGGAGCACAGAGGCTGAAGCTTTCTTT.

The chain is built from TRBV4-1 and TRBJ1-4; perhaps TRBD1 as D (5 bases). This CDR3 region has 15 residues. The germline CDR1 and CDR2 sequences are MGHRA and YSYEKL. V dropped 0 bases and J dropped 10 bases, with 15 bases sitting between them. The CDR3 here is CASSQEGTGPLKLFF. In DNA form, the CDR3 reads TGCGCCAGCAGCCAAGAAGGAACGGGGCCCTTAAAACTGTTTTTT.

The chain joins TRBV5-6 to TRBJ1-1; tentatively, D is TRBD1 (5 bases). CDR3 length equals 19 residues. V shed 4 bases and J shed 0 bases, with 25 bases lying between them. Germline V gene lookup returns CDR1 SGHDT and CDR2 YYEEEE. CDR3: CASSPSVNRAGRVNTEAFF. The CDR3 DNA sequence: TGTGCCAGCAGCCCTTCCGTCAATCGGGCAGGGAGAGTGAACACTGAAGCTTTCTTT.

The chain carries TRBV9 and TRBJ2-7; TRBD2 agrees at 11 bases. Germline CDR1 is SGDLS and CDR2 is YYNGEE. V shed 4 bases and J 7 bases; nucleotides not matched to a gene: 7. CDR3 size: 14 residues. The DNA of the CDR3 is TGTGCCAGCAGCTTACTAGCGGGAGAGTGTGAGCAGTACTTC. Its protein product is CASSLLAGECEQYF.

This chain uses TRBV18 with TRBJ1-1, with no clear D. CDR1 is KGHSH, CDR2 LQKENI, per germline. The CDR3 sequence is 13 residues long. The V end lost 3 bases, the J end lost 0 bases, and 5 bases lay between the germline ends. The CDR3 DNA is TGTGCCAGCTCACCTTTATTGAACACTGAAGCTTTCTTT. This sequence encodes CASSPLLNTEAFF.

This chain links TRBV19 with TRBJ1-4; no clear D gene. V dropped 3 bases and J dropped 0 bases, with 14 bases sitting between them. Germline V gene data show CDR1 as LNHDA and CDR2 as SQIVND (reference sequence). This CDR3 spans 17 amino acids. The CDR3 is CASSMDVETATNEKLFF. In DNA, the CDR3 is TGTGCCAGTAGTATGGACGTCGAAACCGCAACTAATGAAAAACTGTTTTTT.

In this sample, this clone turned up once. The CDR3 sequence: CASRHYLAGKKEAFF. For the CDR3, the DNA is TGTGCCAGCAGGCATTACCTGGCAGGGAAAAAAGAAGCTTTCTTT. The V call is TRBV6-5, the J call TRBJ1-1; tentative D call: TRBD1 (5 bases). V gave up 6 bases and J gave up 8 bases, with 22 bases separating them. Germline lookup yields CDR1 MNHEY and CDR2 SVGAGI. The CDR3 runs 15 residues.

The chain is built from TRBV7-9 and TRBJ2-1, with 13 bases that match TRBD2. The germline V gene has CDR1 SEHNR and CDR2 FQNEAQ (reference sequence). V lost 11 bases, J lost 0 bases, and 13 bases stayed unmatched. The CDR3 has 18 amino acids. The CDR3 DNA follows: TGTGCCCATCAGAGGGGACTAGCGGGGTCTAGCTCCTACAATGAGCAGTTCTTC. Translated, it gives CAHQRGLAGSSSYNEQFF.

CDR3: CASSRGISNEQFF. CDR3 in DNA: TGCGCCAGCAGTAGAGGGATTTCCAATGAGCAGTTCTTC. The V and J genes are TRBV4-3 and TRBJ2-1; D is perhaps TRBD2 (5 bases). Trimming pared 6 bases from V and 6 bases from J, leaving 12 bases between. There are 13 residues in the CDR3. In germline, CDR1 is LGHNA, CDR2 YSLEER.

This clone was picked up one time. The chain is built from TRBV5-5 and TRBJ2-1, with D possibly matching TRBD1 (6 bases). The CDR3 is 14 residues long. The germline V and J ends were trimmed by 0 bases and 9 bases, with 13 bases remaining between them. Germline lookup yields CDR1 SGHKS and CDR2 YYEKEE (reference sequence). The CDR3 reads CASSLGNRVGEQFF. In DNA form, the CDR3 reads TGTGCCAGCAGCTTGGGTAACAGGGTAGGTGAGCAGTTCTTC.

Here the CDR3 DNA reads TGCGCCAGCAGCCAGTGGGGGGTAGGGCTGTTTTTT. It encodes CASSQWGVGLFF. This chain links TRBV4-3 with TRBJ1-4; possible D gene TRBD1, 5 bases. V was pared by 3 bases and J by 14 bases, with 13 bases between. Germline-derived CDR1 and CDR2 are LGHNA and YSLEER. This CDR3 region has 12 residues.

This rearrangement joins TRBV19 to TRBJ2-1; 11 bases fit TRBD2. J was trimmed by 7 bases and V by 5 bases; bases with no gene match: 10. This CDR3 region has 16 residues. Germline V gives CDR1 LNHDA, CDR2 SQIVND (reference sequence). Written as DNA, the CDR3 is TGTGCCAGTAGTGACCCTAGCGGGAGGACGGGGAATGAGCAGTTCTTC. Translating it yields CASSDPSGRTGNEQFF.

The V call is TRBV2, the J call TRBJ2-5; 7 bases align to TRBD1. The germline V gene encodes CDR1 SNHLY and CDR2 FYNNEI. With 5 bases clipped from V and 4 bases from J, the junction kept 10 bases outside the gene matches. The CDR3 sequence is 15 residues long. This CDR3 reads CASSRQGEYGETQYF. CDR3 DNA: TGTGCCAGCAGTCGTCAGGGGGAGTACGGAGAGACCCAGTACTTC.

The chain employs TRBV4-3 and TRBJ1-3; a weak D match, TRBD1 (5 bases). Per germline, CDR1 LGHNA and CDR2 YSLEER. There are 20 residues in the CDR3. Trimming cost V 0 bases and J 4 bases, with 25 bases left between them. CDR3 in amino acids: CASSQDDLRFDGGEGNTIYF. DNA of the CDR3: TGCGCCAGCAGCCAAGATGACTTGCGGTTTGACGGGGGAGAAGGAAACACCATATATTTT.

The chain has TRBV7-7 and TRBJ2-3, with D perhaps given as TRBD1 or TRBD2 (5 bases each). Trimming left V 5 bases short and J 4 bases short, with 16 bases between. The CDR3 spans 15 residues. From germline, CDR1 is SSHAT and CDR2 FNYEAQ (reference sequence). In DNA, the CDR3 is TGTGCCAGCAGCCTGGGGGTAAAAGAATCAGATACGCAGTATTTT. Its protein is CASSLGVKESDTQYF. Filled out from reference TRBV7-7 and TRBJ2-3, the complete variable domain reads GAGVSQSPRYKVTKRGQDVTLRCDPISSHATLYWYQQALGQGPEFLTYFNYEAQPDKSGLPSDRFSAERPEGSISTLTIQRTEQRDSAMYRCASSLGVKESDTQYFGPGTRLTVL.

The V gene is TRBV30, the J gene TRBJ2-7; no clear D gene. V lost 1 base, J lost 2 bases, and 12 bases lay in between. Germline V gene lookup returns CDR1 GTSNPN and CDR2 SVGIG (reference sequence). The CDR3 loop spans 14 amino acids. The CDR3: CAWSGENTAYEQYF. In DNA form, the CDR3 reads TGTGCCTGGAGTGGGGAAAATACGGCCTACGAGCAGTACTTC.

This chain joins TRBV5-1 and TRBJ1-1, with D possibly being TRBD1 (6 bases). The CDR3 loop spans 17 amino acids. Trimming cost V 1 base and J 0 bases, with 16 bases left between them. Per the germline V gene, CDR1 is SGHRS and CDR2 is YFSETQ. As DNA, the CDR3 is TGCGCCAGCAGCTTGTTGGGGGCGACGGCTCTGAACACTGAAGCTTTCTTT. Protein: CASSLLGATALNTEAFF.

V gene TRBV5-5 combines with J gene TRBJ1-2, with D uncertain. This CDR3 is built from 14 residues. Trimming removed 0 bases from V and 3 bases from J, with 9 bases in between. Germline CDR1 reads SGHKS; CDR2 reads YYEKEE (reference sequence). CDR3 loop: CASSLGWSDYGYTF. The CDR3 DNA is TGTGCCAGCAGCTTGGGGTGGAGCGACTATGGCTACACCTTC.

J is TRBJ2-5 and V is TRBV5-1, with a weak D call TRBD2 (7 bases). The CDR3 contains 14 residues. Trimming stripped 1 base from V and 3 bases from J, with 10 bases between. Germline V lookup: CDR1 SGHRS, CDR2 YFSETQ. The CDR3 coding sequence is TGCGCCAGCAGCTTGACAGGGAGGGAAGAGACCCAGTACTTC. It codes for CASSLTGREETQYF.